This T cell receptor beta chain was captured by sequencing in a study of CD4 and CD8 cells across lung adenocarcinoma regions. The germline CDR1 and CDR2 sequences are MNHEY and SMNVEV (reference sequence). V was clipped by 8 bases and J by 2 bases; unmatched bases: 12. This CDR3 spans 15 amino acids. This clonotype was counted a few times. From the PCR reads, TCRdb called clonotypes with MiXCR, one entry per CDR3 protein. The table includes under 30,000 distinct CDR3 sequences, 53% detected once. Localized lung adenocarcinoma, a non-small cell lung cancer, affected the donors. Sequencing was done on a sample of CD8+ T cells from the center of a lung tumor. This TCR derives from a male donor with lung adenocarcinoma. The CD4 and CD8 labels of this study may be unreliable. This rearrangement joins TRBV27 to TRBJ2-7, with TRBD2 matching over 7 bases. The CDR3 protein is CASRPSGSGAYEQYF. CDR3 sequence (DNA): TGTGCCAGCCGACCTAGCGGCTCCGGGGCCTACGAGCAGTACTTC.